The 16 T cell receptor beta chains below were found in one sample sequenced in a study of shared T cell receptors in the human thymus. Measured with immunoSEQ multiplex PCR; TCRdb has only the in-frame clones, and not every one. The sample lists 640,000 or so clones; roughly 86% were seen once. This sample was shared with a second study, whose subject was human thymus T cells.

Sequencing input: thymocytes. The receptors were sampled from a boy younger than two with a congenital heart defect.

The V call is TRBV29-1, the J call TRBJ2-3; TRBD1 agrees at 7 bases. V trimming: 5 bases; J trimming: 4 bases; junction bases outside the gene matches: 9. Germline assignment: CDR1 SQVTM and CDR2 ANQGSEA. The CDR3 is 14 residues long. CDR3 amino acids: CSVRWGTDPDTQYF. The CDR3, as DNA: TGCAGCGTTCGGTGGGGGACAGACCCAGATACGCAGTATTTT.

The chain links TRBV6-5 to TRBJ1-6; D gene ambiguous. V lost 4 bases to trimming and J lost 8 bases, with 12 bases between them. In germline, CDR1 is MNHEY, CDR2 SVGAGI. This CDR3 region has 14 residues. Here the CDR3 reads CASSFPMADSPLHF. CDR3 nucleotides: TGTGCCAGCAGTTTCCCCATGGCCGATTCACCCCTCCACTTT.

The sample holds a few counts of this clone. The chain couples TRBV5-4 to TRBJ2-3; 11 nucleotides agree with TRBD2. V lost 4 bases and J lost 2; bases outside the gene matches: 3. The CDR3 contains 15 residues. The germline gives CDR1 SGHNT, CDR2 YYREEE (reference sequence). This CDR3 is CASSPGLADTDTQYF. CDR3 DNA sequence: TGTGCCAGCAGCCCGGGACTAGCGGACACAGATACGCAGTATTTT.

This rearrangement joins TRBV5-4 to TRBJ1-2; tentatively, D is TRBD1 (6 bases). V was clipped by 1 base and J by 5 bases, with 18 bases between them. CDR1 and CDR2 (germline): SGHNT, YYREEE (reference sequence). The CDR3 runs 16 residues. The CDR3 protein is CASSLQGSEGDYGYTF. The CDR3 bases are TGTGCCAGCAGCTTGCAAGGGAGCGAGGGGGATTATGGCTACACCTTC.

The chain recombines TRBV5-1 with TRBJ2-7; D is perhaps TRBD2 (6 bases). This CDR3 region has 14 residues. CDR1 and CDR2 from the germline V gene are SGHRS and YFSETQ. Trimming cost V 4 bases and J 3 bases, with 14 bases left between them. Here the CDR3 reads CASSHSGSGYEQYF. The DNA of the CDR3 is TGCGCCAGCAGCCATAGCGGATCGGGCTACGAGCAGTACTTC.

As to this clone: In the same sample, other DNA sequences code for this CDR3. The chain uses TRBV2 and TRBJ1-5; D unclear. Trimming took 5 bases from V and 3 from J, leaving 5 bases between them. The CDR3 extends over 12 amino acids. Germline CDR1 reads SNHLY; CDR2 reads FYNNEI. This chain's CDR3 is CASSLSNQPQHF. The CDR3, as DNA: TGTGCCAGCAGTCTGTCCAATCAGCCCCAGCATTTT.

The J gene is TRBJ1-2, the V gene TRBV11-3, with 7 bases lining up with TRBD1. CDR3 length: 16 amino acids. Germline CDR1 SGHNT, CDR2 YENEEA. The J segment lost 8 bases and the V segment lost 4 bases, leaving 16 bases of the junction unmatched. CDR3 DNA sequence: TGTGCCAGCAGCTCGCGGGACAGTTTGCCTCTTCGGGGCTACACCTTC. As protein: CASSSRDSLPLRGYTF.

The J gene is TRBJ1-5, the V gene TRBV19; 9 bases map to TRBD1. The CDR3 extends over 21 amino acids. Germline V gene sequence: CDR1 LNHDA, CDR2 SQIVND (reference sequence). With V trimmed by 5 bases and J by 2 bases, 22 bases remained unmatched. CDR3 protein: CASSAPGTGIGGIGGNQPQHF. CDR3 sequence (DNA): TGTGCCAGTAGTGCCCCGGGGACAGGGATTGGGGGAATCGGTGGCAATCAGCCCCAGCATTTT.

The rearrangement links TRBV4-3 to TRBJ1-5; D perhaps matches TRBD1 (5 bases). Deletions cut 0 bases from V and 8 bases from J, with 14 bases between. The CDR3 consists of 15 residues. Germline V gene data show CDR1 as LGHNA and CDR2 as YSLEER. CDR3 nucleotides: TGCGCCAGCAGCCAAGAGGTGGATCAGGGAAAGCCCCAGCATTTT. Translated: CASSQEVDQGKPQHF.

The gene calls are TRBV12-5 and TRBJ2-5, with D uncertain. The germline V gene encodes CDR1 LGHNT and CDR2 FRNRAP. CDR3 length: 11 amino acids. V was cut by 8 bases and J by 4 bases, with 8 bases left in between. This CDR3 is CASTTRETQYF. In DNA, the CDR3 is TGTGCTAGTACTACACGAGAGACCCAGTACTTC.

The chain carries TRBV15 and TRBJ2-3, with D possibly TRBD2 on 5 matching bases. There are 15 residues in the CDR3. Deletions cut 2 bases from V and 1 base from J, with 10 bases between. Germline V CDR1 and CDR2: LNHNV, YYDKDF (reference sequence). The CDR3 reads CATSRRGVGTDTQYF. The CDR3 DNA is TGTGCCACCAGCAGACGGGGTGTGGGCACAGATACGCAGTATTTT.

The chain recombines TRBV4-3 with TRBJ2-3, with 9 bases fitting TRBD2. The CDR3 consists of 17 residues. Trimming removed 1 base from V and 0 bases from J; junction bases left unmatched: 5. Germline CDR1 is LGHNA and CDR2 is YSLEER. CDR3 sequence: CASSQGGGALSTDTQYF. The CDR3, as DNA: TGCGCCAGCAGCCAAGGCGGGGGGGCCCTTAGCACAGATACGCAGTATTTT.

J is TRBJ2-7 and V is TRBV10-3, with 7 bases matching TRBD1. This CDR3 is 16 amino acids long. The germline CDR1 and CDR2 sequences are ENHRY and SYGVKD. Trimming cost V 3 bases and J 0 bases; bases outside gene matches: 8. CDR3 amino acids: CAISDWVRDSSYEQYF. For the CDR3, the DNA is TGTGCCATCAGTGACTGGGTGAGGGACAGCTCCTACGAGCAGTACTTC.

The chain links TRBV7-9 to TRBJ1-1; D is unresolved. Germline V CDR1 and CDR2: SEHNR, FQNEAQ (reference sequence). Trimming pared 3 bases from V and 1 base from J, leaving 12 bases between. The CDR3 consists of 15 residues. The CDR3 bases are TGTGCCAGCAGCTTGCCGATGGAGAAGAACACTGAAGCTTTCTTT. Amino acid sequence: CASSLPMEKNTEAFF.

The rearrangement uses TRBV7-2 and TRBJ2-1; 7 bases are shared with TRBD1. The J segment lost 10 bases and the V segment lost 5 bases, leaving 17 bases of the junction unmatched. CDR1 is SGHTA, CDR2 FQGNSA, per germline. The CDR3 extends over 16 amino acids. CDR3 coding DNA: TGTGCCAGCAGCCTACCGGACAGGTGGCAGAGCGACGAGCAGTTCTTC. It specifies CASSLPDRWQSDEQFF.

The chain carries TRBV30 and TRBJ1-1; TRBD1 agrees at 10 bases. V lost 3 bases, J lost 5 bases, and 12 bases stayed unmatched. In germline, CDR1 is GTSNPN, CDR2 SVGIG (reference sequence). The CDR3 has 16 residues. As DNA, the CDR3 is TGTGCCTGGAGACCCCCCGCGGACAGGGGGGATACTGAAGCTTTCTTT. Its translation is CAWRPPADRGDTEAFF.